The 21 T cell receptor beta chains listed next were all sequenced from one sample in a study of shared clonotypes between healthy human individuals (dated by TCRdb to the early 2020s). Libraries were made using the immunoSEQ multiplex PCR assay. In its TCRdb copy, this immuneACCESS table keeps in-frame sequences only and misses some clones. Where compared with another copy, unresolved V genes explain less than half of these, and the others have no known cause. The sample table shows about 1.5 million clones, and about 96% are seen once. Clones ranked in the top ten supply roughly 1.1% of the sample. Material for sequencing was naive CD4+ T cells sorted from blood. What this sample's cell subset or site label stands for: CD45RA+ positively selected. These receptor sequences come from a man aged 25-40 years in good health.

A word on this clone: The sample carries other DNA sequences with the same CDR3. This chain links TRBV7-2 with TRBJ1-4; unclear D gene. Germline-derived CDR1 and CDR2 are SGHTA and FQGNSA. The CDR3 covers 12 residues. Trimming removed 1 base from V and 8 bases from J, with 5 bases in between. CDR3 sequence: CASSLVGEKLFF. In DNA, the CDR3 is TGTGCCAGCAGCTTAGTTGGGGAAAAACTGTTTTTT.

The V and J genes are TRBV10-1 and TRBJ2-1; a possible D gene is TRBD2 (5 bases). The germline gives CDR1 WNHNN, CDR2 SYGVQD (reference sequence). The V gene lost 5 bases and the J gene lost 5 bases, with 16 bases spanning the gap. The CDR3 is 15 residues long. CDR3 region: CASSTGKNTHNEQFF. CDR3 nucleotide sequence: TGCGCCAGCAGTACGGGGAAAAACACACACAATGAGCAGTTCTTC.

This chain joins TRBV7-2 and TRBJ1-1, with D possibly matching TRBD1 (5 bases). V lost 3 bases to trimming and J lost 10 bases, with 18 bases between them. This CDR3 has 14 residues. Germline V gives CDR1 SGHTA, CDR2 FQGNSA. The CDR3 sequence: CASSFLSRDQGAFF. The CDR3, as DNA: TGTGCCAGCAGCTTTCTCTCCAGGGATCAGGGAGCTTTCTTT. The variable domain in full, with the rest retrieved from reference TRBV7-2 and TRBJ1-1, is GAGVSQSPSNKVTEKGKDVELRCDPISGHTALYWYRQSLGQGLEFLIYFQGNSAPDKSGLPSDRFSAERTGGSVSTLTIQRTQQEDSAVYLCASSFLSRDQGAFFGQGTRLTVV.

The V call is TRBV28, the J call TRBJ2-2; D is undetermined. From germline, CDR1 is MDHEN and CDR2 SYDVKM. The ends were cut back, 3 bases at V and 0 bases at J, with 11 bases in the middle. The CDR3 covers 16 residues. The CDR3 nucleotides are TGTGCCAGCAGTTTCGGCAAAGCTCCGAACACCGGGGAGCTGTTTTTT. Residues: CASSFGKAPNTGELFF.

A single count supports this clone. The rearrangement links TRBV5-1 to TRBJ2-1, with 7 nucleotides matching TRBD2. V dropped 0 bases and J dropped 4; count of bases not matched to a gene: 7. Germline V gene sequence: CDR1 SGHRS, CDR2 YFSETQ. The CDR3 sequence is 16 residues long. DNA of the CDR3: TGCGCCAGCAGCTTGGAGGCTAGCGGACTGTACAATGAGCAGTTCTTC. It specifies CASSLEASGLYNEQFF. The full variable domain, rest sourced from reference TRBV5-1 and TRBJ2-1, is KAGVTQTPRYLIKTRGQQVTLSCSPISGHRSVSWYQQTPGQGLQFLFEYFSETQRNKGNFPGRFSGRQFSNSRSEMNVSTLELGDSALYLCASSLEASGLYNEQFFGPGTRLTVL.

Regarding this clone: Within the sample, other DNA sequences also encode this same CDR3. The rearrangement links TRBV28 to TRBJ1-1; no reliable D call. The CDR3 consists of 13 residues. Germline V gene sequence: CDR1 MDHEN, CDR2 SYDVKM. V shed 3 bases and J shed 5 bases, with 10 bases lying between them. CDR3 amino acids: CASSLDGYTEAFF. As DNA, the CDR3 is TGTGCCAGCAGTTTGGATGGATATACTGAAGCTTTCTTT.

The chain combines TRBV27 with TRBJ2-4; the D is unclear. Per germline, CDR1 MNHEY and CDR2 SMNVEV (reference sequence). This CDR3 has 15 residues. V was pared by 5 bases and J by 0 bases, with 11 bases between. DNA of the CDR3: TGTGCCAGCAGTCCCGCCAGATTAGCCAAAAACATTCAGTACTTC. Its protein product is CASSPARLAKNIQYF.

The V gene is TRBV10-1, the J gene TRBJ1-2; no firm D call. From germline, CDR1 is WNHNN and CDR2 SYGVQD (reference sequence). The V end lost 0 bases, the J end lost 4 bases, and 9 bases lay between the germline ends. The CDR3 length is 14 residues. The CDR3 region is CASSESRASYGYTF. In DNA form, the CDR3 reads TGCGCCAGCAGTGAGTCAAGGGCCTCCTATGGCTACACCTTC.

With respect to this clone: At the DNA level, this CDR3 is encoded by other sequences in the same sample as well. V is TRBV18 and J is TRBJ2-3; the D is unclear. Germline CDR1 KGHSH, CDR2 LQKENI. Trimming removed 2 bases at V and 1 base at J, with 7 bases between. This CDR3 has 14 amino acids. CDR3 amino acids: CASSPVGGTDTQYF. The CDR3 DNA sequence: TGTGCCAGCTCACCAGTCGGCGGCACAGATACGCAGTATTTT.

The chain has TRBV27 and TRBJ1-2; TRBD1 matches 8 bases. CDR3 length: 16 residues. Trimming at V came to 5 bases and at J to 2 bases, leaving 10 bases not matched to a gene. Germline V lookup: CDR1 MNHEY, CDR2 SMNVEV (reference sequence). The DNA for the CDR3 is TGTGCCAGCAGTGCAACCGGGACAGGAATCAACTATGGCTACACCTTC. The encoded protein is CASSATGTGINYGYTF.

The chain joins TRBV19 to TRBJ2-4; D remains ambiguous. The CDR3 sequence is 15 residues long. Per germline, CDR1 LNHDA and CDR2 SQIVND (reference sequence). Trimming took 9 bases from V and 3 from J, leaving 18 bases between them. The CDR3 DNA reads as TGTGCCAGCCGGGCCCCCTTAGGTAGCAAAAACATTCAGTACTTC. Its protein product is CASRAPLGSKNIQYF.

This chain connects TRBV7-2 to TRBJ2-3, with D maybe TRBD2 (6 bases). V lost 5 bases, J lost 2 bases, and 20 bases lay in between. CDR3 size: 17 residues. Germline lookup yields CDR1 SGHTA and CDR2 FQGNSA. The CDR3: CASSTPRSGLLTDTQYF. CDR3 bases: TGTGCCAGCAGCACCCCTCGTAGCGGTTTACTCACAGATACGCAGTATTTT.

Remarks on this clone: Distinct nucleotide sequences in the sample also encode this CDR3. The J gene is TRBJ2-5, the V gene TRBV2; weak D call: TRBD1 (5 bases). This CDR3 spans 12 amino acids. Trimming removed 3 bases from V and 4 bases from J, with 6 bases in between. CDR1 is SNHLY and CDR2 is FYNNEI in the germline V gene. This chain's CDR3 is CASSEGRETQYF. The CDR3 DNA is TGTGCCAGCAGTGAGGGGCGAGAGACCCAGTACTTC.

J is TRBJ2-7 and V is TRBV5-1, with TRBD1 as a possible D gene (7 bases). This CDR3 has 16 residues. The V gene lost 5 bases and the J gene lost 4 bases, with 22 bases spanning the gap. Germline V gives CDR1 SGHRS, CDR2 YFSETQ. CDR3 nucleotide sequence: TGCGCCAGCAGGGAACTCCGGGAGACAGGGATTTACGAGCAGTACTTC. Translating gives CASRELRETGIYEQYF.

The chain is built from TRBV18 and TRBJ1-4, with D possibly being TRBD1 (6 bases). This CDR3 has 13 residues. Looked up from germline, CDR1 is KGHSH and CDR2 is LQKENI. The V and J ends lost 6 bases and 8 bases respectively, with 13 bases between them. CDR3 DNA sequence: TGTGCCAGCTCTCTAAAGACAGGAGAAAAACTGTTTTTT. Residues: CASSLKTGEKLFF.

About this clone: This specimen includes other DNA sequences encoding the same CDR3. V is TRBV5-1 and J is TRBJ2-3; D is ambiguous. Germline-derived CDR1 and CDR2 are SGHRS and YFSETQ. Between the trimmed V and J ends, which lost 0 bases and 4 bases, there was a span of 6 bases. The CDR3 has 13 amino acids. CDR3 protein: CASSLVPADTQYF. The CDR3 nucleotides read TGCGCCAGCAGCTTGGTCCCTGCAGATACGCAGTATTTT. Full variable domain (remainder filled in from reference TRBV5-1 and TRBJ2-3): KAGVTQTPRYLIKTRGQQVTLSCSPISGHRSVSWYQQTPGQGLQFLFEYFSETQRNKGNFPGRFSGRQFSNSRSEMNVSTLELGDSALYLCASSLVPADTQYFGPGTRLTVL.

The gene calls are TRBV7-8 and TRBJ2-5; no reliable D call. Germline V gives CDR1 SGHVS, CDR2 FQNEAQ. The length of the CDR3 is 13 residues. Trimming took 5 bases from V and 5 from J, leaving 12 bases between them. The CDR3 DNA is TGTGCCAGCAGCGGAGCCCCTTGGGAGACCCAGTACTTC. As protein: CASSGAPWETQYF.

DNA for the CDR3: TGTGCCAGCAGCTCTCGGCCAGAGACCCAGTACTTC. Its protein is CASSSRPETQYF. This chain links TRBV7-9 with TRBJ2-5; unclear D gene. V was trimmed by 4 bases and J by 4 bases, leaving 7 bases between them. CDR3 length: 12 residues. In germline, CDR1 is SEHNR, CDR2 FQNEAQ (reference sequence).

This chain links TRBV7-7 with TRBJ2-6; D unresolved. In germline, CDR1 is SSHAT, CDR2 FNYEAQ (reference sequence). This CDR3 has 16 residues. The V gene lost 10 bases and the J gene lost 0 bases, with 16 bases spanning the gap. CDR3 nucleotides: TGTGCCATCCTCCAAGCTTTCCCCTCTGGGGCCAACGTCCTGACTTTC. It is translated as CAILQAFPSGANVLTF.

A single count supports this clone. The chain carries TRBV7-2 and TRBJ2-5; weak D call: TRBD2 (5 bases). Trimming shortened V by 7 bases and J by 4 bases, and 13 bases separated the two germline ends. The germline gives CDR1 SGHTA, CDR2 FQGNSA. The CDR3 runs 13 residues. The CDR3 DNA is TGTGCCAGCACGGCTCTCGCGGGAGAGACCCAGTACTTC. This encodes CASTALAGETQYF.

The rearrangement links TRBV2 to TRBJ1-1; no definite D call. V gave up 4 bases and J gave up 8 bases, with 17 bases separating them. Per the germline V gene, CDR1 is SNHLY and CDR2 is FYNNEI. The CDR3 sequence is 14 residues long. CDR3 bases: TGTGCCAGCAGTGTGTCGGCAGGACTGGTAGAAGCTTTCTTT. As protein: CASSVSAGLVEAFF.